This T cell receptor beta chain was identified in a study of blood T cell repertoires in COVID-19. Study at large: In each case, the material was cDNA or gDNA derived from T cells, B-cell-depleted T cells, or PBMCs.

Assay used: immunoSEQ multiplex PCR; TCRdb lists only in-frame clones, some missing. The sample carries 150,000 to 200,000 clones, 78% recorded once. V was shortened by 6 bases and J by 4 bases, with 15 bases between the two germline ends. In germline, CDR1 is SNHLY, CDR2 FYNNEI. The CDR3 contains 14 residues. This chain connects TRBV2 to TRBJ1-2; D unclear. This clonotype was sampled from a woman aged 80 or over with active or convalescent COVID-19. Sample: peripheral blood. The CDR3 sequence: CASSAMTPIYGYTF. The CDR3 nucleotides are TGTGCCAGCAGCGCTATGACACCAATCTATGGCTACACCTTC. The full variable domain, rest sourced from reference TRBV2 and TRBJ1-2, is EPEVTQTPSHQVTQMGQEVILRCVPISNHLYFYWYRQILGQKVEFLVSFYNNEISEKSEIFDDQFSVERPDGSNFTLKIRSTKLEDSAMYFCASSAMTPIYGYTFGSGTRLTVV.